This T cell receptor (beta chain) emerged from a study of cytomegalovirus exposure and HLA in healthy donors. Primers: 60 Vbeta forward and 13 Jbeta reverse. The table came from immunoSEQ multiplex PCR; TCRdb's copy has only in-frame clones and leaves some out. The profile shows about 220,000 clones, roughly 85% of them singletons. This CDR3 is 18 amino acids long. The junction had 9 bases not matched to a gene; V was cut back by 0 bases and J by 4 bases. Germline CDR1 LGHNA, CDR2 YNFKEQ. The sequenced sample was PBMCs. The sequence was collected from a male donor in good health and CMV-seronegative. The chain combines TRBV4-2 with TRBJ2-2, with TRBD2 matching over 9 bases. In DNA, the CDR3 is TGTGCCAGCAGCCAAGATACTCCCGGGACTAGCCTCACCGGGGAGCTGTTTTTT. Its protein is CASSQDTPGTSLTGELFF.